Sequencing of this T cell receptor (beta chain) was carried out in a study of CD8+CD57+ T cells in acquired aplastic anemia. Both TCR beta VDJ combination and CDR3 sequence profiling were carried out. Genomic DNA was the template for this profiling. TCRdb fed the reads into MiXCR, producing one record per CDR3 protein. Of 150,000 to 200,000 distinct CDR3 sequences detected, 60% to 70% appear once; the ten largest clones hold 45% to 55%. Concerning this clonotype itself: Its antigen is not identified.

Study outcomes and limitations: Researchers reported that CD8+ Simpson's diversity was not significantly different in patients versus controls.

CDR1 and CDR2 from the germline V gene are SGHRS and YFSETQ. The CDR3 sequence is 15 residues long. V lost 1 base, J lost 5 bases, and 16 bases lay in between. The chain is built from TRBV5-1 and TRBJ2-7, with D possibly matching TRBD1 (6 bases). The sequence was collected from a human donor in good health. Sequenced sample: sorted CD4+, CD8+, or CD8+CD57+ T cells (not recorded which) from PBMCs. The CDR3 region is CASSLSAGQLDEQYF. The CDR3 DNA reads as TGCGCCAGCAGCTTGAGCGCAGGACAGTTGGACGAGCAGTACTTC.